The T cell receptor beta chain under discussion was sequenced for a study of blood T cell repertoires in COVID-19. Across the study: Material from acute and convalescent COVID-19 was sourced from the United States, Italy and Spain.

Deletions cut 10 bases from V and 5 bases from J, with 14 bases between. CDR3 length equals 12 residues. Germline loops: CDR1 LNHDA, CDR2 SQIVND (reference sequence). Original data processing: For nucleated cells, counts were estimated from reference gene primer amplification. TCRdb's table, derived via immunoSEQ multiplex PCR, lists solely in-frame clones and lacks some. The DNA gave D and trimming, while V, J and clone size come from that table. The table records roughly 250,000 clones, around nine tenths of them present only once. The TCR comes from a man aged 35 to 55 who had recovered from COVID-19. The sample comprised peripheral blood. This rearrangement joins TRBV19 to TRBJ1-1; unclear D gene. CDR3 protein: CATPRTGTEAFF. The CDR3 DNA reads as TGTGCCACCCCCAGGACGGGAACTGAAGCTTTCTTT.